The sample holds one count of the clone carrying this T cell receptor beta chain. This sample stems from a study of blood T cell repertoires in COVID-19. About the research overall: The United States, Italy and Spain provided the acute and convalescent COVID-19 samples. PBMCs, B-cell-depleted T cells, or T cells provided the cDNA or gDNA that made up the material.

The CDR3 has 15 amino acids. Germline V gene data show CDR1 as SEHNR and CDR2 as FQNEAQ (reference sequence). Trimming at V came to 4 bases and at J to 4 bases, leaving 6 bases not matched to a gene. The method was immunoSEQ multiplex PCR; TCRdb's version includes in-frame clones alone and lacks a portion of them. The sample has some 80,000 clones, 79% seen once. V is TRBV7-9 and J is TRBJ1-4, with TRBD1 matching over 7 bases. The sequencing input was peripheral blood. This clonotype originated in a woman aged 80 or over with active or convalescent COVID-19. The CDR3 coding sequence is TGTGCCAGCAGCTCAGGACAGGTCCTTAATGAAAAACTGTTTTTT. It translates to CASSSGQVLNEKLFF.